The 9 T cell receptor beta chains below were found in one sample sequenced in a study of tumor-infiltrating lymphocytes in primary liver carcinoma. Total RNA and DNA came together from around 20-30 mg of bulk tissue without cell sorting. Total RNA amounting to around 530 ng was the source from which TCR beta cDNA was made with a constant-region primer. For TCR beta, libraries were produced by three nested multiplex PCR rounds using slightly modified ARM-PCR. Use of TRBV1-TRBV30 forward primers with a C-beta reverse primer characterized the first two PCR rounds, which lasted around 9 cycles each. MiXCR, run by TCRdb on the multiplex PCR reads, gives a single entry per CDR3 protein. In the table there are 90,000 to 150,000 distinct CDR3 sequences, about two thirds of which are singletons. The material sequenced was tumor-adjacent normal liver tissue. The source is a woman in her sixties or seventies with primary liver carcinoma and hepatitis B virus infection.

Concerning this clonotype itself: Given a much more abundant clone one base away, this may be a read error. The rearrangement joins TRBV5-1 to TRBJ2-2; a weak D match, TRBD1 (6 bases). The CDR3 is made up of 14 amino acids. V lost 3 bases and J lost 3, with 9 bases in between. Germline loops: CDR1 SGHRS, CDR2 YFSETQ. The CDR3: CASSSAGDTGELFF. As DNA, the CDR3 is TGCGCCAGCAGCTCCGCAGGGGACACCGGGGAGCTGTTTTTT.

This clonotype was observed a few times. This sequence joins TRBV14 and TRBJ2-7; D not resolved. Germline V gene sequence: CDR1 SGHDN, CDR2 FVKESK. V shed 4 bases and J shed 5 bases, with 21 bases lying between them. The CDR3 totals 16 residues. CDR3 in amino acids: CASSPRSRTRPNEQYF. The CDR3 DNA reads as TGTGCCAGCAGCCCTCGAAGTAGGACCCGACCCAACGAGCAGTACTTC.

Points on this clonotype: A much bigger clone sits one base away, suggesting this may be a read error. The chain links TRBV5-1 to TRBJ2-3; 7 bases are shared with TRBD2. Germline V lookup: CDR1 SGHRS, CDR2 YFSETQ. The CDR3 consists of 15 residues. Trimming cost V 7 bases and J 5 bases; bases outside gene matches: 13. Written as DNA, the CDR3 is TGCGCCAGCTCCTGGGGGGGAGCGGTAAGAGATACGCAGTATTTT. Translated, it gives CASSWGGAVRDTQYF.

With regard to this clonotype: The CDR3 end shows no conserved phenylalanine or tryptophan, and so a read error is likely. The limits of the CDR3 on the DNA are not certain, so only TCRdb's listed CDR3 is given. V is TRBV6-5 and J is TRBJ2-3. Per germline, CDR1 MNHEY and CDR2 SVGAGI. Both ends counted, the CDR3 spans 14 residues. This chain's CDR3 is CASIRLLGSDTRYS.

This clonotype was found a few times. In DNA, the CDR3 is TGTGCCAGCAGTCCATGGACTAGCGGGAGAAATGAGCAGTTCTTC. Protein: CASSPWTSGRNEQFF. This chain connects TRBV28 to TRBJ2-1, with TRBD2 matching over 13 bases. The CDR3 length is 15 residues. The germline gives CDR1 MDHEN, CDR2 SYDVKM. Unmatched junction bases numbered 5, after V lost 5 bases and J lost 7 bases.

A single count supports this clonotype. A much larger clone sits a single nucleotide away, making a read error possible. CDR3 protein: CASSITRVSAEQFF. CDR3 in DNA: TGTGCCAGCAGTATAACGCGGGTGTCCGCTGAGCAGTTCTTC. This chain links TRBV6-4 with TRBJ2-1; tentatively, D is TRBD2 (5 bases). Trimming removed 5 bases from V and 9 bases from J, with 17 bases in between. Germline values: CDR1 MRHNA, CDR2 SNTAGT. The CDR3 is 14 amino acids.

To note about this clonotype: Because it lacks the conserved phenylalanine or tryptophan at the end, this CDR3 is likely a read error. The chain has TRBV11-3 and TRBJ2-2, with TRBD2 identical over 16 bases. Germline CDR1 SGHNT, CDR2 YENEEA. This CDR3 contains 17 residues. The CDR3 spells CTSTSGLAGGPGGELFL. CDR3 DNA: TGTACCAGCACTTCGGGACTAGCGGGAGGGCCCGGCGGGGAGCTGTTTCTT.

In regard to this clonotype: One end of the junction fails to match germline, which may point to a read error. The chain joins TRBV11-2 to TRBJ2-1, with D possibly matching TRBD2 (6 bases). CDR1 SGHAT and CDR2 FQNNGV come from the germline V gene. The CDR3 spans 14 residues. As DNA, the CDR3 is TGTGCCGGCAGTTTAGCCGGGAGTCTCAGTGAGCAGTTCTTC. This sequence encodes CAGSLAGSLSEQFF.

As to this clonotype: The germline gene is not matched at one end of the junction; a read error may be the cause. This CDR3 reads CASSLAPGMGSGNAIYF. The CDR3 DNA reads TGTGCCAGCAGCTTAGCTCCTGGGATGGGCTCTGGAAACGCCATATATTTT. The chain joins TRBV11-2 to TRBJ1-3; D gene uncertain. The CDR3 length is 17 residues. Germline CDR1 and CDR2: SGHAT and FQNNGV.